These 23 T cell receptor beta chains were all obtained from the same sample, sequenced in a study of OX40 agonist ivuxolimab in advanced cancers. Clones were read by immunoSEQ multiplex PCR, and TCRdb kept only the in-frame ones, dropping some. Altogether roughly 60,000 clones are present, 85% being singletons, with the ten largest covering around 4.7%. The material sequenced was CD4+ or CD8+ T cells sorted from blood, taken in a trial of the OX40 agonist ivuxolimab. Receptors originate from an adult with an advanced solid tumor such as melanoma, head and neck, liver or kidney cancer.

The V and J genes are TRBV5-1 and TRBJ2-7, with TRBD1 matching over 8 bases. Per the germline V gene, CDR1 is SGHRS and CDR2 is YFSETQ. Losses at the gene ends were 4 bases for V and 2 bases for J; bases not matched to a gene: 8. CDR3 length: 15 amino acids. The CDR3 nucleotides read TGCGCCAGCAGCACAAAGACGGGACAGGCCTACGAGCAGTACTTC. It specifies CASSTKTGQAYEQYF. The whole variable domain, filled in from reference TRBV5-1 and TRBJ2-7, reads KAGVTQTPRYLIKTRGQQVTLSCSPISGHRSVSWYQQTPGQGLQFLFEYFSETQRNKGNFPGRFSGRQFSNSRSEMNVSTLELGDSALYLCASSTKTGQAYEQYFGPGTRLTVT.

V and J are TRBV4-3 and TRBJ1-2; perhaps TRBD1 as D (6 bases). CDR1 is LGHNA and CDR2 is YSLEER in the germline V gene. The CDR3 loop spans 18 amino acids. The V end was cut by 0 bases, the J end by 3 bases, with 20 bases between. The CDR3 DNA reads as TGCGCCAGCAGCCAAGAAAGGGGGGTGAGGGTGAGACACTATGGCTACACCTTC. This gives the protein CASSQERGVRVRHYGYTF.

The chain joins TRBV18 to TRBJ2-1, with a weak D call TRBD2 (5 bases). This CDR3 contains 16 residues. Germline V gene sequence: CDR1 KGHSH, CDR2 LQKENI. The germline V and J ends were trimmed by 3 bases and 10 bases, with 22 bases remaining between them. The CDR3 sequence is CASSPPPDTSGREQFF. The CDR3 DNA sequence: TGTGCCAGCTCACCTCCCCCTGATACGAGCGGACGCGAGCAGTTCTTC.

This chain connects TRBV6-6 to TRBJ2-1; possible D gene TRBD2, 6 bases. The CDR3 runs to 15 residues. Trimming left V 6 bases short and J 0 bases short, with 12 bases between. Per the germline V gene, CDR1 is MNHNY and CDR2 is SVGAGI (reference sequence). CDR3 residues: CASRRLGSSYNEQFF. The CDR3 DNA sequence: TGTGCCAGCAGACGACTAGGGAGCTCCTACAATGAGCAGTTCTTC.

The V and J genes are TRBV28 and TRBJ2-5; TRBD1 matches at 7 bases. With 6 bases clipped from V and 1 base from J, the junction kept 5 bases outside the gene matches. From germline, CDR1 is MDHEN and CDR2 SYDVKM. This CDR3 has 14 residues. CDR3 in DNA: TGTGCCAGCAGACCGGGACAGATCCAAGAGACCCAGTACTTC. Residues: CASRPGQIQETQYF.

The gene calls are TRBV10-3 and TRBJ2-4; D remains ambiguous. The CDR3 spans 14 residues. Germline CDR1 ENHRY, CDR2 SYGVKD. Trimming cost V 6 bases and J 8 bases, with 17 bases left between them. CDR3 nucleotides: TGTGCCATCAGGCGATCTCTGGGATGGGACATTCAGTACTTC. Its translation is CAIRRSLGWDIQYF.

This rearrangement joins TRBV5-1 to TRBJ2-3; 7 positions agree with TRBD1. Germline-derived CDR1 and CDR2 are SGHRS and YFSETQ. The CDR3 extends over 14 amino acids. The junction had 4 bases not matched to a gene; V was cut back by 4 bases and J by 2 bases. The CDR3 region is CASSPDRPTDTQYF. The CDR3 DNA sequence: TGCGCCAGCAGCCCGGACAGGCCCACAGATACGCAGTATTTT. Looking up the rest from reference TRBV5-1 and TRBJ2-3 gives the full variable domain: KAGVTQTPRYLIKTRGQQVTLSCSPISGHRSVSWYQQTPGQGLQFLFEYFSETQRNKGNFPGRFSGRQFSNSRSEMNVSTLELGDSALYLCASSPDRPTDTQYFGPGTRLTVL.

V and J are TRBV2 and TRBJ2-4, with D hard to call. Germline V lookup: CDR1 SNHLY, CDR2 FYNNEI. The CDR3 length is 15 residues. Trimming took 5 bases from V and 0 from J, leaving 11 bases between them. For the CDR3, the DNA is TGTGCCAGCAGTCAATCTGAATTAGCCAAAAACATTCAGTACTTC. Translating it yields CASSQSELAKNIQYF.

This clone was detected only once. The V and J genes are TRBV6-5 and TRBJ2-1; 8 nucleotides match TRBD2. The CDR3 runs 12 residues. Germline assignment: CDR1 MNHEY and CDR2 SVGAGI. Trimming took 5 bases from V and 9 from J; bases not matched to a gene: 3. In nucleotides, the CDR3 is TGTGCCAGCAGTCCAAGCGGGAGTGAGCAGTTCTTC. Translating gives CASSPSGSEQFF.

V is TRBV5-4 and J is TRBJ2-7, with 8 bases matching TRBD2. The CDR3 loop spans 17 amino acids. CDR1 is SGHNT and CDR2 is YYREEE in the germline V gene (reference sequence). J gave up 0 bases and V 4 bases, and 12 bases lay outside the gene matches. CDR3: CASSEGLLAAHSYEQYF. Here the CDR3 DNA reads TGTGCCAGCAGCGAGGGGTTACTAGCGGCCCACTCCTACGAGCAGTACTTC.

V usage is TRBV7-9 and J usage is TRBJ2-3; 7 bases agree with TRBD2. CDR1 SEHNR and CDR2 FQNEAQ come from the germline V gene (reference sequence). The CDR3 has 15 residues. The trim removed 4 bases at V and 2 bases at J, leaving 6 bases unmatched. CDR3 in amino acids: CASSSGLVDTDTQYF. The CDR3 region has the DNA TGTGCCAGCAGCTCTGGACTAGTAGACACAGATACGCAGTATTTT.

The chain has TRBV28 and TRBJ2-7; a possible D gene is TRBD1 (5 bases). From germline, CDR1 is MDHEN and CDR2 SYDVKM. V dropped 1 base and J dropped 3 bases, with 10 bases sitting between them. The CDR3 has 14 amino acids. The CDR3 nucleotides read TGTGCCAGCAGTTTATCGACAGCTCACTACGAGCAGTACTTC. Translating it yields CASSLSTAHYEQYF.

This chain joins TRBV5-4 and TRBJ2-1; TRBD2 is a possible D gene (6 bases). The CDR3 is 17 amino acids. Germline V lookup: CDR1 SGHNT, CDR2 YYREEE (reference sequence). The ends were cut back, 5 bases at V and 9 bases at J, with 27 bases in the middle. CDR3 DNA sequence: TGTGCCAGCAGGTTTGGCCTCTCGGCCAGGGAGGCCTCTGAGCAGTTCTTC. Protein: CASRFGLSAREASEQFF. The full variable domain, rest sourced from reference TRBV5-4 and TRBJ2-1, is ETGVTQSPTHLIKTRGQQVTLRCSSQSGHNTVSWYQQALGQGPQFIFQYYREEENGRGNFPPRFSGLQFPNYSSELNVNALELDDSALYLCASRFGLSAREASEQFFGPGTRLTVL.

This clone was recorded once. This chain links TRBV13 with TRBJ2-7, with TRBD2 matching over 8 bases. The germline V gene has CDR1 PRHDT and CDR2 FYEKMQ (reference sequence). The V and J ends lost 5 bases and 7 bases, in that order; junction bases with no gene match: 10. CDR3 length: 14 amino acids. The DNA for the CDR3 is TGTGCCAGCAGCGCAACTAGCGGCGAAGGGGAGCAGTACTTC. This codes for CASSATSGEGEQYF.

The DNA of the CDR3 is TGTGCCAGCAGCTTAGGGACCCGACTGGTGTACGAGCAGTACTTC. The encoded protein is CASSLGTRLVYEQYF. V gene TRBV11-2 combines with J gene TRBJ2-7; D is ambiguous. Trimming stripped 1 base from V and 4 bases from J, with 14 bases between. Germline CDR1 SGHAT, CDR2 FQNNGV. The CDR3 has 15 amino acids.

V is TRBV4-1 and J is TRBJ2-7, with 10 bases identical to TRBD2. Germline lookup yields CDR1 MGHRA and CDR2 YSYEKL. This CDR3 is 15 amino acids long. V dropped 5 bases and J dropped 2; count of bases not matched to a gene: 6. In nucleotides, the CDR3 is TGCGCCAGCAGCTTGGCCAGCGGGAGGGCCTACGAGCAGTACTTC. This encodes CASSLASGRAYEQYF.

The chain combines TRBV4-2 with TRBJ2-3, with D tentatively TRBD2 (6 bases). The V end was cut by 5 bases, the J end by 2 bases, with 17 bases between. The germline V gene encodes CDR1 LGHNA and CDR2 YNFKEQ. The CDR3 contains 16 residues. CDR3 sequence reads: CASSARGGINTDTQYF. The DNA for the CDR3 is TGTGCCAGCAGCGCCCGTGGGGGGATTAACACAGATACGCAGTATTTT.

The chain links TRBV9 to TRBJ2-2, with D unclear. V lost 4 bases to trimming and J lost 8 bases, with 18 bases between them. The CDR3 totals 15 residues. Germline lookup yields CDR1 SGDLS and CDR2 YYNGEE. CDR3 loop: CASSPSLGRGGELFF. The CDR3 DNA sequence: TGTGCCAGCAGCCCTTCCTTAGGGCGAGGAGGGGAGCTGTTTTTT.

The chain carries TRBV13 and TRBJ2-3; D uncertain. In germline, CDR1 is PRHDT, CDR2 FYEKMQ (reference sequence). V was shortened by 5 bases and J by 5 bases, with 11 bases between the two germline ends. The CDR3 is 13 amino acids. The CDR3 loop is CASSLPPGDTQYF. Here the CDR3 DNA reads TGTGCCAGCAGCCTCCCGCCGGGAGATACGCAGTATTTT.

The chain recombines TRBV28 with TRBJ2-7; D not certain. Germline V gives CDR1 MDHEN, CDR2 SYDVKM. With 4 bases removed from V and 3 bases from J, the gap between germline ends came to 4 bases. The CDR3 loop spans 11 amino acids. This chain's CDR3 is CASSYGYEQYF. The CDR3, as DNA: TGTGCCAGCAGTTACGGCTACGAGCAGTACTTC.

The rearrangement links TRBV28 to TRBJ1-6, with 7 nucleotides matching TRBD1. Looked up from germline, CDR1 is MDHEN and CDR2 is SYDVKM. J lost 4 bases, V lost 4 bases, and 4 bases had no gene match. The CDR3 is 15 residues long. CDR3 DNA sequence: TGTGCCAGCAGTTCCGGACAGGAGTATAATTCACCCCTCCACTTT. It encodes CASSSGQEYNSPLHF.

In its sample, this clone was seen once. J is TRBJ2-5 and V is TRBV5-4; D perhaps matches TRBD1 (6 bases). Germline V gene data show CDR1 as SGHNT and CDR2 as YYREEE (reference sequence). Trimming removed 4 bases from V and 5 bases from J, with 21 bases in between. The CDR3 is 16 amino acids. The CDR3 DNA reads TGTGCCAGCAGCGGGGGACACTTGGATAGTGGTGAGACCCAGTACTTC. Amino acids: CASSGGHLDSGETQYF.

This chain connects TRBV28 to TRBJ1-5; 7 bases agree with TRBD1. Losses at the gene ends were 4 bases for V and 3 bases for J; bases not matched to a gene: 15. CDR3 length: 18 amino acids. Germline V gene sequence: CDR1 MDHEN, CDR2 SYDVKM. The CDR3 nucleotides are TGTGCCAGCAGTTCCACAACCCCAGACAGGGTTGCCAATCAGCCCCAGCATTTT. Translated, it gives CASSSTTPDRVANQPQHF.